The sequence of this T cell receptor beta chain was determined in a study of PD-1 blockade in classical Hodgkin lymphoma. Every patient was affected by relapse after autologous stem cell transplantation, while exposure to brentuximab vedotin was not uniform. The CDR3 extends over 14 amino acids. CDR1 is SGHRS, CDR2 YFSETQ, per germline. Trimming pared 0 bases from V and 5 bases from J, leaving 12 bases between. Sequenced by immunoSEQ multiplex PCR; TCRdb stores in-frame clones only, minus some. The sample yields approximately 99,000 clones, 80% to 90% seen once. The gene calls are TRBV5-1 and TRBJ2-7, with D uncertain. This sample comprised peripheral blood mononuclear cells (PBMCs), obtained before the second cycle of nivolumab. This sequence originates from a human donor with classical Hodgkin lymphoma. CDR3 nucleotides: TGCGCCAGCAGCTTGGACACCTGGGGAAACGAGCAGTACTTC. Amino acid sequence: CASSLDTWGNEQYF.